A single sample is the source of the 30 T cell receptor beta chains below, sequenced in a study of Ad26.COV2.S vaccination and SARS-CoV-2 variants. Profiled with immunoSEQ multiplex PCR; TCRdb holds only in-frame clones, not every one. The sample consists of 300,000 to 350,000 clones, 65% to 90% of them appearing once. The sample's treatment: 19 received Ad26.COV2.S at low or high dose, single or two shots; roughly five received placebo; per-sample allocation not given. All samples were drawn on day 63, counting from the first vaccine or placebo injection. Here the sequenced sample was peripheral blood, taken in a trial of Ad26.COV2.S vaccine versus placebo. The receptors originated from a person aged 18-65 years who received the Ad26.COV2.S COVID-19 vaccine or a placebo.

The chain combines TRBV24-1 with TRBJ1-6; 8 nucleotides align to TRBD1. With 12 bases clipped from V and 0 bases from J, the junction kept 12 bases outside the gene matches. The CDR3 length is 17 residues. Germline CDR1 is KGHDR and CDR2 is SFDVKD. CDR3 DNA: TGTGCCCAACCAGGACAGGGCCTAAGCTCCTATAATTCACCCCTCCACTTT. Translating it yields CAQPGQGLSSYNSPLHF.

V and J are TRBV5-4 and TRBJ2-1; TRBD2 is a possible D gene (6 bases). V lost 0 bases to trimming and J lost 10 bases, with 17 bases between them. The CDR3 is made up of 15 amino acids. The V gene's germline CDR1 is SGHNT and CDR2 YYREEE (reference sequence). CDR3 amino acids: CASSLALASGGEQFF. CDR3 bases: TGTGCCAGCAGCTTGGCCTTGGCCTCCGGAGGGGAGCAGTTCTTC.

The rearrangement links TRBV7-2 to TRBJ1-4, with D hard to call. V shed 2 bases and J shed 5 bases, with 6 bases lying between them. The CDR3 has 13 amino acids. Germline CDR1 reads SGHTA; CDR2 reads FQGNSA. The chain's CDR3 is CASSLRPNEKLFF. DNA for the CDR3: TGTGCCAGCAGCTTAAGACCCAATGAAAAACTGTTTTTT.

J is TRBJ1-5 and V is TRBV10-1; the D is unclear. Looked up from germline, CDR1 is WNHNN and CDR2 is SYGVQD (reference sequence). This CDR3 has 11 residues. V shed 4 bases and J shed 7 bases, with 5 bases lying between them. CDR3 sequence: CASSGEQPQHF. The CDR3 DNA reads TGCGCCAGCAGTGGCGAACAGCCCCAGCATTTT.

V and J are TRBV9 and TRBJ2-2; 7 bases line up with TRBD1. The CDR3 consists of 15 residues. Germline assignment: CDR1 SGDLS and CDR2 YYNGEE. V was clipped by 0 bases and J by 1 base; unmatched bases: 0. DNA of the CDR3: TGTGCCAGCAGCGTAGGGACAGGGAACACCGGGGAGCTGTTTTTT. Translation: CASSVGTGNTGELFF.

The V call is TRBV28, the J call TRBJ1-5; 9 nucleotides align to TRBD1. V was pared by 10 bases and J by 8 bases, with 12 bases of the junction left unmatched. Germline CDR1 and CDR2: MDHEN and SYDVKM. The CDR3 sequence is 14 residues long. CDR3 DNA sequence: TGTGCCACCAGGGGGGACAGGGTTGTAGAGCCCCAGCATTTT. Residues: CATRGDRVVEPQHF.

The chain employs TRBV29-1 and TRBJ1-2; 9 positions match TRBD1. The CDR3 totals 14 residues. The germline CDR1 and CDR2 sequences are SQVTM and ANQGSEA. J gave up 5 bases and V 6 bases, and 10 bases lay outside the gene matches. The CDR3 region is CSVRTGGEGYGYTF. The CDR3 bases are TGCAGCGTCAGAACAGGGGGCGAGGGTTATGGCTACACCTTC.

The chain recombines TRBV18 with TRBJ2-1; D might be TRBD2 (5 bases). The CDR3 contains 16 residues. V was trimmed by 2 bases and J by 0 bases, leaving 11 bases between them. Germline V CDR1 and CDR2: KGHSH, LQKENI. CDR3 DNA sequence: TGTGCCAGCTCACCAAAGGAGGCGAGCTCCTACAATGAGCAGTTCTTC. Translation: CASSPKEASSYNEQFF. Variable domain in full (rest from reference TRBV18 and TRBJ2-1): NAGVMQNPRHLVRRRGQEARLRCSPMKGHSHVYWYRQLPEEGLKFMVYLQKENIIDESGMPKERFSAEFPKEGPSILRIQQVVRGDSAAYFCASSPKEASSYNEQFFGPGTRLTVL.

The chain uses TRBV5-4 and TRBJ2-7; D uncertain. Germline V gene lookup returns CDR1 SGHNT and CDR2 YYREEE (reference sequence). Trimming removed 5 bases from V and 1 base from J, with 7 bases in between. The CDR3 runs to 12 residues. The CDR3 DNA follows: TGTGCCAGCAGGGACGGATCCTACGAGCAGTACTTC. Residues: CASRDGSYEQYF.

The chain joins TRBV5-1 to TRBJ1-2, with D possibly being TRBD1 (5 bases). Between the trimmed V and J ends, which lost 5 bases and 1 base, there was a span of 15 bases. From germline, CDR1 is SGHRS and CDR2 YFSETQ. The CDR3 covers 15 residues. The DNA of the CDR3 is TGCGCCAGCAGTACGGGGGTGGCAAATAACTATGGCTACACCTTC. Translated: CASSTGVANNYGYTF.

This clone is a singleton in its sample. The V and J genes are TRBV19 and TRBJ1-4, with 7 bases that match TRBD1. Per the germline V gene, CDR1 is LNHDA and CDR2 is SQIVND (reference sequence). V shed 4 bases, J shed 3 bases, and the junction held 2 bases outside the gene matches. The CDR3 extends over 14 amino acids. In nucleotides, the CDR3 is TGTGCCAGTAGTACCGGGACAGCTAATGAAAAACTGTTTTTT. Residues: CASSTGTANEKLFF.

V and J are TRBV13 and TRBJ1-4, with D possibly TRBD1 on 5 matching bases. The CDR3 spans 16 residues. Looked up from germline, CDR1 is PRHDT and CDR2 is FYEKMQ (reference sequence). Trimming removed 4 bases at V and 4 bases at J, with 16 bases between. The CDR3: CASSSHVDSLNEKLFF. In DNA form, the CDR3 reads TGTGCCAGCAGCTCCCACGTCGACAGCCTTAATGAAAAACTGTTTTTT. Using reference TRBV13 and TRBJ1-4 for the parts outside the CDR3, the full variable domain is AAGVIQSPRHLIKEKRETATLKCYPIPRHDTVYWYQQGPGQDPQFLISFYEKMQSDKGSIPDRFSAQQFSDYHSELNMSSLELGDSALYFCASSSHVDSLNEKLFFGSGTQLSVL.

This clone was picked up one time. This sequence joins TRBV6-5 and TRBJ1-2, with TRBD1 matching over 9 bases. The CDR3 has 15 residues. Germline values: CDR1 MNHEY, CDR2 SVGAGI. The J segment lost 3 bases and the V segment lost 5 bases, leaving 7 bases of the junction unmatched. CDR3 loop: CASSLSTGGDYGYTF. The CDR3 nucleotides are TGTGCCAGCAGTCTTTCGACAGGGGGAGACTATGGCTACACCTTC.

Here the CDR3 DNA reads TGTGCCAGCAGCGGTGGACTAGGATCCTACGAGCAGTACTTC. Translating gives CASSGGLGSYEQYF. J is TRBJ2-7 and V is TRBV9; 7 bases match TRBD2. V dropped 3 bases and J dropped 1; count of bases not matched to a gene: 4. CDR1 and CDR2 from the germline V gene are SGDLS and YYNGEE. The CDR3 is 14 residues long. The full variable domain, in which reference TRBV9 and TRBJ2-7 provide the parts outside the CDR3, is DSGVTQTPKHLITATGQRVTLRCSPRSGDLSVYWYQQSLDQGLQFLIQYYNGEERAKGNILERFSAQQFPDLHSELNLSSLELGDSALYFCASSGGLGSYEQYFGPGTRLTVT.

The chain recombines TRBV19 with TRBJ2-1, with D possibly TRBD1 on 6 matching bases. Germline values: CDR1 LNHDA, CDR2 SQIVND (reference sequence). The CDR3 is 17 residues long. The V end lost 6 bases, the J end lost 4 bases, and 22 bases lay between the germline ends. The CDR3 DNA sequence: TGTGCCAGTAGACCTTGGGGGCACGGGGCGGCATACAATGAGCAGTTCTTC. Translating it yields CASRPWGHGAAYNEQFF.

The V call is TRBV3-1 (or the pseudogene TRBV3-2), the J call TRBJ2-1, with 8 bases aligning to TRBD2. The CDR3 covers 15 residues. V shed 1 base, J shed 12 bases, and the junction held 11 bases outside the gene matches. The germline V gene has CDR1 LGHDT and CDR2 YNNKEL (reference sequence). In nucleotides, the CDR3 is TGTGCCAGCAGCCAAGTAGTGGCGGGAGGAATCTCGCAGTTCTTC. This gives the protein CASSQVVAGGISQFF.

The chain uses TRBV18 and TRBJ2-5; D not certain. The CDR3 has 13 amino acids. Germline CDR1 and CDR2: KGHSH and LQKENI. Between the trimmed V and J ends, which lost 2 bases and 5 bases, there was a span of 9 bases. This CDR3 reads CASSPRLGETQYF. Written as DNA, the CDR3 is TGTGCCAGCTCACCAAGGCTAGGGGAGACCCAGTACTTC.

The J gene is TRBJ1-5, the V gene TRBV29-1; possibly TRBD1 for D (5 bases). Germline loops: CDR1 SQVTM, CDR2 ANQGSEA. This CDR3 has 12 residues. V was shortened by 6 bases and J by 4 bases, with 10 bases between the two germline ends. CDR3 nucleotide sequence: TGCAGCGTGACAGCGCCGAATCAGCCCCAGCATTTT. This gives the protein CSVTAPNQPQHF.

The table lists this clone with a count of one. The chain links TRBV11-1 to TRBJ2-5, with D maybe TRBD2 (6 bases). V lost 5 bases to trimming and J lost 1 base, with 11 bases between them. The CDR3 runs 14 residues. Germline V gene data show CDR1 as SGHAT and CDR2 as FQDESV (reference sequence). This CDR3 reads CASSLGRFQETQYF. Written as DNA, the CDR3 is TGTGCCAGCAGCCTGGGGAGGTTCCAAGAGACCCAGTACTTC.

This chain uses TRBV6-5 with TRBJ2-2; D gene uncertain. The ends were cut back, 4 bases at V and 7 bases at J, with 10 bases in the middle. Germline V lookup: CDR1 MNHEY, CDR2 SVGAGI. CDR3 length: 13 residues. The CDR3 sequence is CASSWKANGELFF. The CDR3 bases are TGTGCCAGCAGTTGGAAGGCGAACGGGGAGCTGTTTTTT.

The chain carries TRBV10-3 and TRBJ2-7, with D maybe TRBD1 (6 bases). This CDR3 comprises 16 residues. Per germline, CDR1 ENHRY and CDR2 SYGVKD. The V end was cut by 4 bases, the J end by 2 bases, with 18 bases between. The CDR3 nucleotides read TGTGCCATCAGTGGATCCAGGGACAAGTCGCCCTACGAGCAGTACTTC. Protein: CAISGSRDKSPYEQYF.

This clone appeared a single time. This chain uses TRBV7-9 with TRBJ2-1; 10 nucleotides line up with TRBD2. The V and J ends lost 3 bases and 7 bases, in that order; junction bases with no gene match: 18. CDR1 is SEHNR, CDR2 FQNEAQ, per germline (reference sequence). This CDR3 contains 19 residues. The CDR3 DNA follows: TGTGCCAGCAGCTTCTCTCAGAGGGCTAGCGGGAGTTTCGGGAATGAGCAGTTCTTC. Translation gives CASSFSQRASGSFGNEQFF.

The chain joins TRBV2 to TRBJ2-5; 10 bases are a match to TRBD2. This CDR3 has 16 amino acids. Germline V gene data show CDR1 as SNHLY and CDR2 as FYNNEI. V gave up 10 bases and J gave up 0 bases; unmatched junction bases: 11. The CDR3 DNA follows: TGTGCCACCAAACCGGGACTAGCGAATTACCAAGAGACCCAGTACTTC. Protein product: CATKPGLANYQETQYF.

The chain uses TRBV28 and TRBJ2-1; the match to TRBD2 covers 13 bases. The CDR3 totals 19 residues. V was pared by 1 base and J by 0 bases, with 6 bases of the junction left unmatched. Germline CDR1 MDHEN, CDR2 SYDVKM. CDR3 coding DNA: TGTGCCAGCAGTTTATCGACTAGCGGGAGGCAACTCTCCTACAATGAGCAGTTCTTC. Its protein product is CASSLSTSGRQLSYNEQFF.

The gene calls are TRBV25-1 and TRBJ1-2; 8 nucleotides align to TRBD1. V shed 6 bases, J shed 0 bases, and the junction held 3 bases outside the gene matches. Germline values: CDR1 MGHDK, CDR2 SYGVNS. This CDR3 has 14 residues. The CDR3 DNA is TGTGCCAGCAGGGGGACAGGAACTAACTATGGCTACACCTTC. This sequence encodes CASRGTGTNYGYTF.

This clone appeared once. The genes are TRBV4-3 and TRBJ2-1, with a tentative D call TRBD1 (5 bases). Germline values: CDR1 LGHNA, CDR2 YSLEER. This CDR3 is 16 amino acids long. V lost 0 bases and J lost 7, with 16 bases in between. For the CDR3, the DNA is TGCGCCAGCAGCCAAGATTGGCAGGGCTACGAGAATGAGCAGTTCTTC. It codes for CASSQDWQGYENEQFF.

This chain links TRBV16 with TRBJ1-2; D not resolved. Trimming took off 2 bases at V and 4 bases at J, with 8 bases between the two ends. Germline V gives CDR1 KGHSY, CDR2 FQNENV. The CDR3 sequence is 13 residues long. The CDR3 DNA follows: TGTGCCAGCAGCCAAGTACAGATCTATGGCTACACCTTC. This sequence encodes CASSQVQIYGYTF.

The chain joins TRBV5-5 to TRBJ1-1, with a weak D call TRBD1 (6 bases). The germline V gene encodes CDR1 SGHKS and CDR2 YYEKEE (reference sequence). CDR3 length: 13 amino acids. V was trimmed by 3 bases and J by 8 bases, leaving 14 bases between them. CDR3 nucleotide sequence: TGTGCCAGCAGCTGGGGAAGGACAGCCGAAGCTTTCTTT. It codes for CASSWGRTAEAFF.

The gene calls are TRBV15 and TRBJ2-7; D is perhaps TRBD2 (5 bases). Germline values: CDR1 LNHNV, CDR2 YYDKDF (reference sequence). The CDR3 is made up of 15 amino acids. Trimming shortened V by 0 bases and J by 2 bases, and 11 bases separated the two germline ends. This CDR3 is CATSRDSGVTYEQYF. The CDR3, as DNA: TGTGCCACCAGCAGAGATTCCGGGGTTACCTACGAGCAGTACTTC.

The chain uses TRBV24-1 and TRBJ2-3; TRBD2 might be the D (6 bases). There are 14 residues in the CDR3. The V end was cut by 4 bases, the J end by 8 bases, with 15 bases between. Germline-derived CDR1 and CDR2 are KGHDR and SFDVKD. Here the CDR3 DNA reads TGTGCCACCAGTGAGGGGGGTGCGGGGCGTACGCAGTATTTT. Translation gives CATSEGGAGRTQYF.